This T cell receptor (beta chain) is drawn from a study of CD8+CD57+ T cells in acquired aplastic anemia. At least ten counts were recorded for this clonotype. Its antigen is currently unknown. There are 14 residues in the CDR3. V lost 5 bases, J lost 7 bases, and 15 bases lay in between. Points from the study as a whole: Patients and healthy controls showed no significant CD8+ Simpson's diversity difference.

Individuals selected for sequencing had exhibited CD8+CD57+ cell expansion on flow cytometry. The use of genomic DNA as template underpinned the TCR beta VDJ and CDR3 profiling. TCRdb called the reads again in MiXCR, with one record for every CDR3 protein. The table lists 160,000 or so distinct CDR3 sequences, about half of them singletons. This receptor was obtained from a human donor with aplastic anemia. The sample taken for sequencing was sorted CD4+, CD8+, or CD8+CD57+ T cells (not recorded which) from PBMCs. The genes are TRBV12-3 or TRBV12-4 and TRBJ1-5; a weak D match, TRBD1 (6 bases). CDR3 DNA: TGTGCCAGCAGTCTGGACAGACTAGTCCAGCCCCAGCATTTT. It translates to CASSLDRLVQPQHF.